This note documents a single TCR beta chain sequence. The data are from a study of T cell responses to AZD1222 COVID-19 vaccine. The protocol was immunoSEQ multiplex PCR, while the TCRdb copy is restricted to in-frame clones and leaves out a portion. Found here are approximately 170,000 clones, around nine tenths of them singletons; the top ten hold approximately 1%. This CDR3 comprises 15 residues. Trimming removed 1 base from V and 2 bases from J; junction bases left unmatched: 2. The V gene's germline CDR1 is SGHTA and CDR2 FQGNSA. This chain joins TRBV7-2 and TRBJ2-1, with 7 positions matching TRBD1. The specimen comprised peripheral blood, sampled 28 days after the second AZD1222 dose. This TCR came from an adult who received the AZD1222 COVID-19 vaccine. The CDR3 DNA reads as TGTGCCAGCAGCTTAGACAGGGGTGCCTACAATGAGCAGTTCTTC. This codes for CASSLDRGAYNEQFF.